The next 19 T cell receptor beta chains were all read from a single sample in a study of vaccination and CD4 T cells after COVID-19. Oncomine TCR Beta short-read sequencing was applied to DNA from cultured CD4+ T cells. TCRdb independently ran MiXCR on the PCR reads; one entry per CDR3 protein. The sample carries under 13,000 distinct CDR3 sequences, roughly 25% recorded once. Stated treatment: roughly 11-day PBMC culture with coronavirus spike peptide pools or control peptides (ViraFEST assay). These receptors lack a known antigen. The sample was CD4+ T cells from blood, cultured in vitro, taken after SARS-CoV-2 vaccination. These receptors were collected from a human donor who had recovered from COVID-19.

The chain recombines TRBV7-9 with TRBJ1-2; D not certain. Germline V gene lookup returns CDR1 SEHNR and CDR2 FQNEAQ (reference sequence). This CDR3 has 12 residues. V shed 1 base and J shed 6 bases, with 6 bases lying between them. CDR3 residues: CASSLVPDGYTF. The CDR3 coding sequence is TGTGCCAGCAGCTTAGTTCCCGATGGCTACACCTTC.

This chain links TRBV24-1 with TRBJ1-2; TRBD1 matches at 8 bases. The CDR3 contains 17 residues. Germline loops: CDR1 KGHDR, CDR2 SFDVKD. The V and J ends lost 3 bases and 0 bases, in that order; junction bases with no gene match: 8. The CDR3 is CATSDPSETGANYGYTF. The DNA for the CDR3 is TGTGCCACCAGTGATCCCTCCGAGACAGGGGCTAACTATGGCTACACCTTC.

J is TRBJ2-1 and V is TRBV24-1, with TRBD1 as a possible D gene (6 bases). Trimming pared 2 bases from V and 6 bases from J, leaving 13 bases between. CDR1 and CDR2 (germline): KGHDR, SFDVKD. The CDR3 is 15 residues long. The CDR3 coding sequence is TGTGCCACCAGTGATTCCTGGGGGCACTCCAATGAGCAGTTCTTC. Its translation is CATSDSWGHSNEQFF.

This clonotype rates as medium-sized. The rearrangement links TRBV6-1 to TRBJ2-5, with 12 bases lining up with TRBD2. V was pared by 6 bases and J by 4 bases, with 9 bases of the junction left unmatched. Germline-derived CDR1 and CDR2 are MNHNS and SASEGT. The CDR3 runs 16 residues. This chain's CDR3 is CASSRPSGGVGETQYF. The CDR3, as DNA: TGTGCCAGCAGCCGACCTAGCGGGGGGGTCGGAGAGACCCAGTACTTC.

A few counts support this clonotype. The chain uses TRBV6-1 and TRBJ2-1; 11 bases line up with TRBD2. Trimming at V came to 7 bases and at J to 2 bases, leaving 7 bases not matched to a gene. This CDR3 comprises 16 residues. From germline, CDR1 is MNHNS and CDR2 SASEGT. CDR3 bases: TGTGCCAGCACCCCACTAGCGGGAGTCACCTACAATGAGCAGTTCTTC. This sequence encodes CASTPLAGVTYNEQFF.

This chain connects TRBV27 to TRBJ2-5; a possible D gene is TRBD2 (5 bases). V was trimmed by 8 bases and J by 7 bases, leaving 20 bases between them. This CDR3 contains 14 residues. Germline CDR1 MNHEY, CDR2 SMNVEV (reference sequence). DNA of the CDR3: TGTGCCAGCCGAAGACCGGGGTCTCTGGGGACCCAGTACTTC. As protein: CASRRPGSLGTQYF.

This clonotype was counted between two and nine times. This is likely a read error, given that the CDR3 carries no conserved phenylalanine or tryptophan at its end. The limits of the CDR3 on the DNA are not certain, so only TCRdb's listed CDR3 is given. The rearrangement uses TRBV2 and TRBJ2-1; the table's TRBD1 call for D was not verified on the DNA. Germline CDR1 SNHLY, CDR2 FYNNEI. Termini included, the CDR3 measures 12 amino acids. CDR3 sequence reads: CASSEGSKAPIL.

This clonotype was found a few times. This chain uses TRBV29-1 with TRBJ1-6, with 7 positions matching TRBD1. CDR3 length equals 13 residues. Germline V lookup: CDR1 SQVTM, CDR2 ANQGSEA. V shed 6 bases, J shed 7 bases, and the junction held 6 bases outside the gene matches. CDR3 nucleotides: TGCAGCGTCAGACAGGGCGGGAATTCACCCCTCCACTTT. Amino acids: CSVRQGGNSPLHF.

This clonotype was counted between two and nine times. The rearrangement uses TRBV28 and TRBJ1-5; tentative D call: TRBD1 (6 bases). Germline loops: CDR1 MDHEN, CDR2 SYDVKM. This CDR3 contains 16 residues. V lost 5 bases and J lost 0, with 14 bases in between. The CDR3 sequence: CASSPRGSNSNQPQHF. CDR3 DNA sequence: TGTGCCAGCAGTCCAAGGGGGTCGAATAGCAATCAGCCCCAGCATTTT. The full variable domain, in which reference TRBV28 and TRBJ1-5 provide the parts outside the CDR3, is DVKVTQSSRYLVKRTGEKVFLECVQDMDHENMFWYRQDPGLGLRLIYFSYDVKMKEKGDIPEGYSVSREKKERFSLILESASTNQTSMYLCASSPRGSNSNQPQHFGDGTRLSIL.

This clonotype showed up just a few times. The V call is TRBV4-1, the J call TRBJ1-5, with 7 bases matching TRBD1. V shed 4 bases and J 7 bases; nucleotides not matched to a gene: 16. From germline, CDR1 is MGHRA and CDR2 YSYEKL. The CDR3 is 17 residues long. The CDR3 loop is CASSPSSPLTGIQPQHF. The CDR3 DNA reads as TGCGCCAGCAGCCCCTCTTCCCCCTTGACAGGGATCCAGCCCCAGCATTTT.

By share, this clonotype ranks as medium-sized. This sequence joins TRBV28 and TRBJ1-5; possible D gene TRBD1, 6 bases. CDR3 length: 12 amino acids. Trimming removed 10 bases at V and 6 bases at J, with 13 bases between. Germline assignment: CDR1 MDHEN and CDR2 SYDVKM. As DNA, the CDR3 is TGTGCCATTCGGGGGGCGGTTCAGCCCCAGCATTTT. Its protein is CAIRGAVQPQHF.

This clonotype has only a few counts. The J gene is TRBJ2-7, the V gene TRBV7-9; a weak D match, TRBD1 (6 bases). This CDR3 has 19 residues. The germline V gene has CDR1 SEHNR and CDR2 FQNEAQ (reference sequence). V dropped 5 bases and J dropped 4 bases, with 30 bases sitting between them. The CDR3 spells CASSPYLGLTARGIYEQYF. The CDR3 DNA is TGTGCCAGCAGCCCTTATTTAGGCCTAACAGCTAGGGGGATTTACGAGCAGTACTTC.

This clonotype came up a few times. This rearrangement joins TRBV20-1 to TRBJ2-7; TRBD2 aligns across 8 bases. This CDR3 spans 15 amino acids. The germline V gene has CDR1 DFQATT and CDR2 SNEGSKA (reference sequence). Losses at the gene ends were 3 bases for V and 2 bases for J; bases not matched to a gene: 9. CDR3 in amino acids: CSASGGGFPTYEQYF. CDR3 coding DNA: TGCAGTGCTAGCGGGGGGGGGTTCCCGACCTACGAGCAGTACTTC.

This clonotype is medium-sized. The CDR3 nucleotides are TGCAGTGCTCCACCGGGGGGACTAGCGGGGACCTCCTCCTACGAGCAGTACTTC. Amino acid sequence: CSAPPGGLAGTSSYEQYF. The chain carries TRBV20-1 and TRBJ2-7, with TRBD2 identical over 13 bases. J gave up 0 bases and V 5 bases, and 13 bases lay outside the gene matches. The CDR3 is made up of 18 amino acids. Germline V lookup: CDR1 DFQATT, CDR2 SNEGSKA (reference sequence).

Concerning this clonotype itself: A read error may explain this, as a much larger clone is one base away. The chain employs TRBV7-2 and TRBJ2-7, with D possibly TRBD2 on 5 matching bases. The CDR3 extends over 13 amino acids. CDR1 and CDR2 (germline): SGHTA, FQGNSA. V lost 5 bases to trimming and J lost 7 bases, with 15 bases between them. The CDR3 DNA is TGTACCAGCAGCGTTCGAGGAGGCCAGGAGCAGTACTTC. Protein product: CTSSVRGGQEQYF.

The DNA of the CDR3 is TGTGCCAGCAGCTCTCGGACAGGGACACAAGGTACGCAGTATTTT. Translating gives CASSSRTGTQGTQYF. V usage is TRBV7-9 and J usage is TRBJ2-3; 8 positions agree with TRBD1. The germline V gene encodes CDR1 SEHNR and CDR2 FQNEAQ (reference sequence). Germline trimming cut 4 bases from V and 8 bases from J; bases unmatched to any gene: 11. The CDR3 has 15 amino acids.

CDR3 sequence (DNA): TGTGCCAGCAGTTTCCCAGGGGTGCGCCCTCAGCCCCAGCATTTT. Residues: CASSFPGVRPQPQHF. The chain combines TRBV28 with TRBJ1-5, with D tentatively TRBD1 (6 bases). V shed 3 bases and J shed 6 bases, with 15 bases lying between them. Germline V gives CDR1 MDHEN, CDR2 SYDVKM. The CDR3 length is 15 residues.

V usage is TRBV10-2 and J usage is TRBJ2-3; 9 bases are shared with TRBD1. CDR1 and CDR2 (germline): WSHSY, SAAADI. J gave up 2 bases and V 11 bases, and 5 bases lay outside the gene matches. CDR3 length: 13 amino acids. CDR3 residues: CAGQGRNTDTQYF. The CDR3 DNA sequence: TGCGCCGGACAGGGGAGGAACACAGATACGCAGTATTTT.

The table lists this clonotype with a few counts. The rearrangement uses TRBV28 and TRBJ1-2; D ambiguous. The ends were cut back, 10 bases at V and 4 bases at J, with 19 bases in the middle. There are 14 residues in the CDR3. The germline gives CDR1 MDHEN, CDR2 SYDVKM. Written as DNA, the CDR3 is TGTGCCACCCAGCGGTCCGACCCCCCCTATGGCTACACCTTC. Translation: CATQRSDPPYGYTF.